Below, one T cell receptor beta chain is given with its context. Antigen specificity is unknown. This entry is derived from a study of shared clonotypes between healthy human individuals. As processed by the authors: Junction-only immunoSEQ data arrived without quality scores, meaning filtering differed. TCRdb's copy holds only in-frame clones and misses some; the assay was immunoSEQ multiplex PCR. The V and J calls and clone size come from that table; D and trimming were worked out from the DNA. This sample yields some 680,000 clones, of which around four fifths are seen a single time; 1.5% to 2% belongs to the top ten. Splitting of CD4+ cells produced CD45RA+ naive and CD45RA-negative memory subsets. Whole-study results and caveats: Generally, naive subsets (rather than memory subsets) showed larger estimated richness.

The CDR3 consists of 14 residues. V lost 4 bases, J lost 5 bases, and 14 bases lay in between. Germline CDR1 reads ENHRY; CDR2 reads SYGVKD. The sequenced sample was memory CD4+ T cells sorted from blood. Sample subset: CD45RA-negative fraction. The rearrangement links TRBV10-3 to TRBJ1-1; D is undetermined. This TCR came from a woman aged 25 to 39 in good health. CDR3 nucleotides: TGTGCCATCAGTGCGGGATCCCTGTGGACTGAAGCTTTCTTT. It is translated as CAISAGSLWTEAFF.